Below, 22 T cell receptor beta chains from the same sample are listed, as sequenced in a study of blood T cell repertoires in COVID-19. Clones were sequenced by immunoSEQ multiplex PCR, and TCRdb holds only the in-frame ones, with some missing. The sample contains 75,000 to 100,000 clones, 80% to 90% of which appear only once. Sequencing was done on a sample of peripheral blood. The receptors originated from a human donor in a cohort sampled during active COVID-19.

The chain recombines TRBV7-2 with TRBJ2-5; D is perhaps TRBD2 (6 bases). Germline CDR1 reads SGHTA; CDR2 reads FQGNSA. The CDR3 extends over 16 amino acids. Trimming left V 1 base short and J 5 bases short, with 17 bases between. The CDR3 sequence: CASSLVLGMEGETQYF. DNA for the CDR3: TGTGCCAGCAGCTTAGTCTTAGGGATGGAGGGGGAGACCCAGTACTTC.

The CDR3 is CSVRGQPNEKLFF. In nucleotides, the CDR3 is TGCAGCGTGCGGGGACAGCCAAATGAAAAACTGTTTTTT. The chain links TRBV29-1 to TRBJ1-4; 7 bases line up with TRBD1. Trimming at V came to 6 bases and at J to 5 bases, leaving 6 bases not matched to a gene. Germline lookup yields CDR1 SQVTM and CDR2 ANQGSEA. CDR3 size: 13 residues.

V gene TRBV12-5 combines with J gene TRBJ1-3; the D gene is possibly TRBD1 (5 bases). The germline V and J ends were trimmed by 7 bases and 0 bases, with 16 bases remaining between them. CDR3 size: 16 residues. Germline values: CDR1 LGHNT, CDR2 FRNRAP. In nucleotides, the CDR3 is TGTGCTAGTGCCGGGTACCGGGGGAGCTCTGGAAACACCATATATTTT. This codes for CASAGYRGSSGNTIYF.

The gene calls are TRBV3-1 (or the pseudogene TRBV3-2) and TRBJ2-3; D call uncertain. This CDR3 spans 13 amino acids. Trimming left V 8 bases short and J 5 bases short, with 14 bases between. Per the germline V gene, CDR1 is LGHDT and CDR2 is YNNKEL (reference sequence). The CDR3 sequence is CASGVATLDTQYF. CDR3 nucleotides: TGTGCCAGCGGTGTAGCCACGCTAGATACGCAGTATTTT.

The count of this clone is one. This CDR3 is CASSQAGQSPYGYTF. DNA of the CDR3: TGTGCCAGCAGCCAAGCCGGACAGTCCCCCTATGGCTACACCTTC. The gene calls are TRBV4-2 and TRBJ1-2, with D maybe TRBD1 (6 bases). In germline, CDR1 is LGHNA, CDR2 YNFKEQ. This CDR3 spans 15 amino acids. V was pared by 1 base and J by 4 bases, with 13 bases between.

The rearrangement joins TRBV27 to TRBJ1-2, with unresolved D. The CDR3 covers 13 residues. CDR1 MNHEY and CDR2 SMNVEV come from the germline V gene (reference sequence). Trimming pared 0 bases from V and 6 bases from J, leaving 8 bases between. The DNA of the CDR3 is TGTGCCAGCAGTTTATCGGTTATAGATGGCTACACCTTC. It translates to CASSLSVIDGYTF.

DNA for the CDR3: TGTGCCTGGAGCGCCGGACTTAGCTACGAGCAGTACTTC. This translates into CAWSAGLSYEQYF. The chain employs TRBV30 and TRBJ2-7; D perhaps matches TRBD2 (5 bases). V lost 3 bases to trimming and J lost 3 bases, with 12 bases between them. Germline-derived CDR1 and CDR2 are GTSNPN and SVGIG (reference sequence). CDR3 length: 13 residues.

The CDR3 bases are TGTGCCAGTAGTATAGCGGGAGGGAACAATGAGCAGTTCTTC. Translation: CASSIAGGNNEQFF. The J gene is TRBJ2-1, the V gene TRBV19; TRBD2 matches 8 bases. Germline CDR1 and CDR2: LNHDA and SQIVND (reference sequence). V lost 1 base to trimming and J lost 5 bases; unmatched junction nucleotides: 1. The CDR3 runs 14 residues.

J is TRBJ1-3 and V is TRBV7-9, with 7 bases matching TRBD1. V dropped 5 bases and J dropped 2; count of bases not matched to a gene: 9. CDR3 length equals 16 residues. Germline V gene data show CDR1 as SEHNR and CDR2 as FQNEAQ (reference sequence). In nucleotides, the CDR3 is TGTGCCAGCAGCCGGCCCTACAGGGGACCTGGAAACACCATATATTTT. Translation gives CASSRPYRGPGNTIYF.

The count of this clone is one. The V call is TRBV6-5, the J call TRBJ2-3; 10 nucleotides line up with TRBD2. Germline V gene lookup returns CDR1 MNHEY and CDR2 SVGAGI. The length of the CDR3 is 15 residues. V lost 6 bases and J lost 7; bases outside the gene matches: 10. The DNA of the CDR3 is TGTGCCAGCAGCTCAACAGCGGGGGGGCCTAATACGCAGTATTTT. This sequence encodes CASSSTAGGPNTQYF.

The rearrangement uses TRBV6-5 and TRBJ2-1, with D possibly matching TRBD2 (6 bases). Germline CDR1 reads MNHEY; CDR2 reads SVGAGI. The CDR3 runs to 15 residues. Trimming shortened V by 5 bases and J by 1 base, and 12 bases separated the two germline ends. The CDR3 loop reads CASSTGTLSYNEQFF. CDR3 in DNA: TGTGCCAGCAGTACCGGGACTCTATCCTACAATGAGCAGTTCTTC.

J is TRBJ1-2 and V is TRBV18; 9 bases are a match to TRBD1. Losses at the gene ends were 5 bases for V and 5 bases for J; bases not matched to a gene: 6. Germline CDR1 KGHSH, CDR2 LQKENI. The CDR3 covers 14 residues. The CDR3 DNA reads as TGTGCCAGCTCAACACAGGGGGCGTCGTATGGCTACACCTTC. This codes for CASSTQGASYGYTF.

This chain joins TRBV27 and TRBJ2-7, with D perhaps TRBD2 (5 bases). The CDR3 totals 12 residues. The germline V gene has CDR1 MNHEY and CDR2 SMNVEV (reference sequence). Trimming pared 2 bases from V and 6 bases from J, leaving 8 bases between. CDR3: CASSLRGGEQYF. In DNA form, the CDR3 reads TGTGCCAGCAGTTTACGAGGAGGCGAGCAGTACTTC.

This clone was observed a few times. The rearrangement uses TRBV9 and TRBJ2-2, with a tentative D call TRBD2 (5 bases). Trimming shortened V by 1 base and J by 4 bases, and 8 bases separated the two germline ends. The CDR3 has 14 amino acids. Germline CDR1 and CDR2: SGDLS and YYNGEE. CDR3 residues: CASSVFEGTGELFF. The CDR3 DNA sequence: TGTGCCAGCAGCGTATTTGAGGGCACCGGGGAGCTGTTTTTT.

This clone was observed a single time. The chain recombines TRBV7-3 with TRBJ2-1; 11 bases line up with TRBD2. The V gene end was trimmed by 5 bases and the J gene end by 2 bases; junction bases not matched to a gene: 2. Germline V lookup: CDR1 SGHTA, CDR2 FQGTGA. The CDR3 loop spans 15 amino acids. As DNA, the CDR3 is TGTGCCAGCAGCGCGGGACTAGCGGCCTACAATGAGCAGTTCTTC. Translated: CASSAGLAAYNEQFF. The full variable domain, completed using reference TRBV7-3 and TRBJ2-1, is GAGVSQTPSNKVTEKGKYVELRCDPISGHTALYWYRQSLGQGPEFLIYFQGTGAADDSGLPNDRFFAVRPEGSVSTLKIQRTERGDSAVYLCASSAGLAAYNEQFFGPGTRLTVL.

The V call is TRBV19, the J call TRBJ1-5; 7 nucleotides match TRBD1. The CDR3 covers 15 residues. The V gene's germline CDR1 is LNHDA and CDR2 SQIVND (reference sequence). Trimming took 4 bases from V and 2 from J; bases not matched to a gene: 5. The CDR3 sequence is CASSNPGGGNQPQHF. For the CDR3, the DNA is TGTGCCAGTAGTAATCCAGGGGGAGGCAATCAGCCCCAGCATTTT.

A single count supports this clone. The rearrangement joins TRBV7-9 to TRBJ2-3; TRBD1 matches at 10 bases. Trimming at V came to 4 bases and at J to 3 bases, leaving 7 bases not matched to a gene. Germline V gene sequence: CDR1 SEHNR, CDR2 FQNEAQ (reference sequence). The CDR3 is 16 amino acids. The CDR3 DNA sequence: TGTGCCAGCAGCTCCCCCCGACAGGGGGCAACAGATACGCAGTATTTT. This gives the protein CASSSPRQGATDTQYF.

This clone came up a few times. This chain uses TRBV19 with TRBJ1-3, with D unclear. This CDR3 contains 13 residues. CDR1 is LNHDA, CDR2 SQIVND, per germline (reference sequence). V lost 11 bases to trimming and J lost 2 bases, with 13 bases between them. CDR3 DNA sequence: TGTGCCGCCCTAGAGACTACTGGAAACACCATATATTTT. Its translation is CAALETTGNTIYF.

In nucleotides, the CDR3 is TGTGCCAGCTGGGGGGGGACGGAGAACAATGAGCAGTTCTTC. Amino acid sequence: CASWGGTENNEQFF. This chain links TRBV6-5 with TRBJ2-1, with 7 bases identical to TRBD2. The ends lost 8 bases at V and 5 bases at J; junction bases unmatched: 9. Germline-derived CDR1 and CDR2 are MNHEY and SVGAGI. This CDR3 is built from 14 residues.

The rearrangement joins TRBV7-9 to TRBJ2-3; TRBD2 matches at 7 bases. CDR1 is SEHNR, CDR2 FQNEAQ, per germline (reference sequence). CDR3 size: 16 residues. J lost 3 bases, V lost 1 base, and 7 bases had no gene match. The CDR3 coding sequence is TGTGCCAGCAGCTTAGTGGGCGGGAGTGTTACAGATACGCAGTATTTT. Translating it yields CASSLVGGSVTDTQYF.

The chain couples TRBV28 to TRBJ1-1; D not certain. The CDR3 spans 13 residues. V was shortened by 5 bases and J by 4 bases, with 11 bases between the two germline ends. The germline gives CDR1 MDHEN, CDR2 SYDVKM. CDR3 sequence (DNA): TGTGCCAGCAGTGTCCGGGAGACCACTGAAGCTTTCTTT. Its translation is CASSVRETTEAFF.

The J gene is TRBJ2-4, the V gene TRBV3-1 (or the pseudogene TRBV3-2), with D maybe TRBD1 (5 bases). The CDR3 is 12 amino acids. Germline values: CDR1 LGHDT, CDR2 YNNKEL (reference sequence). Trimming pared 5 bases from V and 10 bases from J, leaving 12 bases between. The CDR3 bases are TGTGCCAGCAGCGCAGGGTCAGCTATTCAGTACTTC. Encoded protein: CASSAGSAIQYF.